This paragraph reports one T cell receptor (beta chain). Trimming removed 2 bases from V and 2 bases from J; junction bases left unmatched: 1. The CDR3 has 14 amino acids. Per the germline V gene, CDR1 is LGHNA and CDR2 is YNFKEQ. The sample belongs to a study of cytomegalovirus exposure and HLA in healthy donors. Assay used: immunoSEQ multiplex PCR; TCRdb lists only in-frame clones, some missing. This sample has hundreds of thousands of clones; roughly 88% occur once, and the top ten carry 0.83%. The chain employs TRBV4-2 and TRBJ2-3; TRBD1 matches at 7 bases. The sample comprised PBMCs. The TCR was taken from a woman younger than 35 in good health and CMV-seronegative. CDR3 sequence: CASSQQGVTDTQYF. Written as DNA, the CDR3 is TGTGCCAGCAGCCAACAGGGGGTCACAGATACGCAGTATTTT.